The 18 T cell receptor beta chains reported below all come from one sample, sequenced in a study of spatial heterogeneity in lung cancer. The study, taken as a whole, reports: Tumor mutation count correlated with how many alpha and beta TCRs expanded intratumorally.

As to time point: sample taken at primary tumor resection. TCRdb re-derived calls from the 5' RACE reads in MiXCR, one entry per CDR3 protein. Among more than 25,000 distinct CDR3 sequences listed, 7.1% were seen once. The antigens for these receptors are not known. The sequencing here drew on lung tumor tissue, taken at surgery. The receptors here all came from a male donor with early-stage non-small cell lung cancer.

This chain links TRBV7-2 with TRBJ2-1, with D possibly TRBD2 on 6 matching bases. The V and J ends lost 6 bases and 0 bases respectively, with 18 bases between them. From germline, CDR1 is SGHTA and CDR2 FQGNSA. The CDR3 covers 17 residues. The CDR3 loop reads CASRPTSLSSSYNEQFF. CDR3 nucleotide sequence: TGTGCCAGCAGGCCTACTAGCTTGTCAAGCTCCTACAATGAGCAGTTCTTC. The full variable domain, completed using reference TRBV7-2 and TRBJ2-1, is GAGVSQSPSNKVTEKGKDVELRCDPISGHTALYWYRQSLGQGLEFLIYFQGNSAPDKSGLPSDRFSAERTGGSVSTLTIQRTQQEDSAVYLCASRPTSLSSSYNEQFFGPGTRLTVL.

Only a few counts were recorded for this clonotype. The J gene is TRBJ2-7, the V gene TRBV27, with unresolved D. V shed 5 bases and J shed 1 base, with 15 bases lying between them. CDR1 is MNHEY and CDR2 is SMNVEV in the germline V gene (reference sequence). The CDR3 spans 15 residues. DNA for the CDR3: TGTGCCAGCAGTCCCGCCGCGCGAGAATCCTACGAGCAGTACTTC. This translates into CASSPAARESYEQYF.

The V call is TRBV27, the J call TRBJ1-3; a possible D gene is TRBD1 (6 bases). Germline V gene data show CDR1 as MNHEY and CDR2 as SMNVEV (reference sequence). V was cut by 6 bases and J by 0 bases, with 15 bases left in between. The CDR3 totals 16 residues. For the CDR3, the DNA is TGTGCCAGCAGCCACGCAGGGGAAAACTCTGGAAACACCATATATTTT. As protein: CASSHAGENSGNTIYF.

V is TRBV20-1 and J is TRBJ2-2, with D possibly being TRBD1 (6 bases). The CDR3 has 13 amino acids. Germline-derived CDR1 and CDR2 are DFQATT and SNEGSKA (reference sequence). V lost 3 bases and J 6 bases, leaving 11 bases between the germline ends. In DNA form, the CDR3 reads TGCAGTGCTAGCACAGGGTTAGCCGGGGAGCTGTTTTTT. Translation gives CSASTGLAGELFF.

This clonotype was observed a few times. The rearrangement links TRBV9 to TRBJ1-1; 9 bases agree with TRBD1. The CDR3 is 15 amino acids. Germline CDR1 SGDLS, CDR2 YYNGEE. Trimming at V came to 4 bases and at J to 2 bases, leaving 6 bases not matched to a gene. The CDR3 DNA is TGTGCCAGCAGCCAAGAACAGGGGGCCAACACTGAAGCTTTCTTT. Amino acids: CASSQEQGANTEAFF.

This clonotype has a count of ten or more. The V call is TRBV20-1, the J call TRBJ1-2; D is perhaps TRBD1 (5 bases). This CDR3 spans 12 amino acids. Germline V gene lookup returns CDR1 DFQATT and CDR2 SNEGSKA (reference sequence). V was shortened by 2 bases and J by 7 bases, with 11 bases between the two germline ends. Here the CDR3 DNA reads TGCAGTGCTAGATTTGGGACCGGTGGCTACACCTTC. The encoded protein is CSARFGTGGYTF.

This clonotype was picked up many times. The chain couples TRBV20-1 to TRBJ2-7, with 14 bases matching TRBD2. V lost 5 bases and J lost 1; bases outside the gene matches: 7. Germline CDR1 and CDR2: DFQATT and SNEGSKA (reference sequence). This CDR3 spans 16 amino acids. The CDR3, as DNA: TGCAGTGCTGCCGGGACTAGCGGGGGTATTTCCTACGAGCAGTACTTC. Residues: CSAAGTSGGISYEQYF.

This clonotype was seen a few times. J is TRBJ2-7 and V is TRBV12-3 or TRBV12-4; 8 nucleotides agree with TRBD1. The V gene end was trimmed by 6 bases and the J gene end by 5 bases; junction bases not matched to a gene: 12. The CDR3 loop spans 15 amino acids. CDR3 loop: CASSPRQGSIHEQYF. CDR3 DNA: TGTGCCAGCAGCCCACGACAGGGGTCCATCCACGAGCAGTACTTC.

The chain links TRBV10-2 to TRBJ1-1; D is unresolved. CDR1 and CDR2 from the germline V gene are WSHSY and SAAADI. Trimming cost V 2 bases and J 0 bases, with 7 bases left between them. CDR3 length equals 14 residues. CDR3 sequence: CASSETVMNTEAFF. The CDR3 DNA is TGCGCCAGCAGTGAGACGGTCATGAACACTGAAGCTTTCTTT.

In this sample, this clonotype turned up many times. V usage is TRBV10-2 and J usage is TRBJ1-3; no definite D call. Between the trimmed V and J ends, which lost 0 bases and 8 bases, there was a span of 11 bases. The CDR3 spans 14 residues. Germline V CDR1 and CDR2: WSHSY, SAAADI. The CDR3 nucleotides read TGCGCCAGCAGTGAGTCGAAGGGAAGGCACACCATATATTTT. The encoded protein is CASSESKGRHTIYF.

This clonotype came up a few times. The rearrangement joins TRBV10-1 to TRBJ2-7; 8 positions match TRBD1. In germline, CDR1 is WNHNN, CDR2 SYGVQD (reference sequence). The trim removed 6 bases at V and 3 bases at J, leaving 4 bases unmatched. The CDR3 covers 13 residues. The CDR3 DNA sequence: TGCGCCAGCAGCAAAACAGGGGGCTACGAGCAGTACTTC. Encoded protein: CASSKTGGYEQYF.

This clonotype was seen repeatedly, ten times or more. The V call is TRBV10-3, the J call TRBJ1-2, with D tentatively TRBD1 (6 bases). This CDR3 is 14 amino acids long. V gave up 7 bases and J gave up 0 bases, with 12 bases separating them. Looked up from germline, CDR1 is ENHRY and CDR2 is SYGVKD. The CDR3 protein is CAIMQGPANYGYTF. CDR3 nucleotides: TGTGCCATCATGCAGGGGCCAGCTAACTATGGCTACACCTTC.

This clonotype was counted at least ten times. CDR3 DNA: TGTGCCAGCCGACCCCCGGGCGGGGGCAATGAAAAACTGTTTTTT. Protein product: CASRPPGGGNEKLFF. This chain joins TRBV27 and TRBJ1-4; possibly TRBD1 for D (6 bases). Germline lookup yields CDR1 MNHEY and CDR2 SMNVEV (reference sequence). V gave up 8 bases and J gave up 5 bases, with 18 bases separating them. The CDR3 has 15 residues.

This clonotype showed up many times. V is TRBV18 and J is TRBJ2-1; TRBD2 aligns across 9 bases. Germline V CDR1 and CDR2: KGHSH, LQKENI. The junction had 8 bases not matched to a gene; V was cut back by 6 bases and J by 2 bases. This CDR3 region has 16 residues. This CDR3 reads CASSPRGGGAYNEQFF. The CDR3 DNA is TGTGCCAGCTCCCCCCGGGGCGGGGGGGCCTACAATGAGCAGTTCTTC. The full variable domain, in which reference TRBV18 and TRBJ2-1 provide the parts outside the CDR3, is NAGVMQNPRHLVRRRGQEARLRCSPMKGHSHVYWYRQLPEEGLKFMVYLQKENIIDESGMPKERFSAEFPKEGPSILRIQQVVRGDSAAYFCASSPRGGGAYNEQFFGPGTRLTVL.

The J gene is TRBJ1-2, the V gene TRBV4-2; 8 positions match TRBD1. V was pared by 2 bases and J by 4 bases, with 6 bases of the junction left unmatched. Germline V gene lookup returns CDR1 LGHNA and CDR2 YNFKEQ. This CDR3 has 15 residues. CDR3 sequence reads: CASSQTTGTGYGYTF. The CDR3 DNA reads TGTGCCAGCAGCCAAACGACAGGGACAGGCTATGGCTACACCTTC.

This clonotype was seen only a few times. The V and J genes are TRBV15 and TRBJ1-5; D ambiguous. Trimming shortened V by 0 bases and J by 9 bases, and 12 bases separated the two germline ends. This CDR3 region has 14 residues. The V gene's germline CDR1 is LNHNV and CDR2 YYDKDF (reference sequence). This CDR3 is CATSRDRGLPPQHF. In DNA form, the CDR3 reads TGTGCCACCAGCAGAGATAGAGGGCTGCCGCCCCAGCATTTT.

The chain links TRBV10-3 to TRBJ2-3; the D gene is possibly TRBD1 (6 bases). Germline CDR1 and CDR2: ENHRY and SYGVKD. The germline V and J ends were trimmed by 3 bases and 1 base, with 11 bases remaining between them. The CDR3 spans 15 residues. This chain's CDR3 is CAISDGQHRTDTQYF. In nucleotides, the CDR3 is TGTGCCATCAGTGACGGACAGCATCGCACAGATACGCAGTATTTT.

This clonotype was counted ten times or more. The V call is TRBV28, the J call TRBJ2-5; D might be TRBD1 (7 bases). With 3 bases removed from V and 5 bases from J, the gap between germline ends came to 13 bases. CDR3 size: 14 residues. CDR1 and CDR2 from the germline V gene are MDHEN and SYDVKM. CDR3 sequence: CASSFRGEVETQYF. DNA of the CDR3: TGTGCCAGCAGTTTCAGGGGGGAGGTGGAGACCCAGTACTTC.